These T cell receptor beta chains were read from a single sample in a study of cytomegalovirus exposure and HLA in healthy donors. Some clones are missing from TCRdb's copy, which holds only in-frame ones; the method was immunoSEQ multiplex PCR. The table shows more than 85,000 clones, with 75% to 85% occurring only once. Sequenced: PBMCs. The receptor set was obtained from a man aged 18-30 years in good health and CMV-seronegative. Each CDR3 is given with its conserved first and last residue. Each record gives: D gene, J gene, clone size, V gene, CDR3 DNA, CDR3 protein. A D gene is named only where the DNA matches it firmly. A row's size may be missing; if present it is once, few, many or a size class.

d_gene: NA; j_gene: TRBJ2-1; abundance: NA; v_gene: TRBV19; CDR3nt: TGTGCCAGTAGTATAGATCCAGGATTCGGCGCCTACAATGAGCAGTTCTTC; CDR3aa: CASSIDPGFGAYNEQFF
d_gene: TRBD2; j_gene: TRBJ2-7; abundance: NA; v_gene: TRBV5-6; CDR3nt: TGTGCCAGCAGCTTGAACTGGGACAGACTAGCGGAGGCCTACGAGCAGTACTTC; CDR3aa: CASSLNWDRLAEAYEQYF
d_gene: TRBD2; j_gene: TRBJ2-7; abundance: NA; v_gene: TRBV7-2; CDR3nt: TGTGCCAGCAGCTTAGCTTCGGGAGGCGAGCAGTACTTC; CDR3aa: CASSLASGGEQYF
d_gene: NA; j_gene: TRBJ1-4; abundance: NA; v_gene: TRBV6-6; CDR3nt: TGTGCCAGCAGTCGAGGACAGATCTCAACTAATGAAAAACTGTTTTTT; CDR3aa: CASSRGQISTNEKLFF
d_gene: TRBD1; j_gene: TRBJ1-4; abundance: NA; v_gene: TRBV7-8; CDR3nt: TGTGCCAGCAGCTTAGGGGACAGGACTAATGAAAAACTGTTTTTT; CDR3aa: CASSLGDRTNEKLFF
d_gene: TRBD2; j_gene: TRBJ2-1; abundance: NA; v_gene: TRBV18; CDR3nt: TGTGCCAGCTCGCGCCCCACTAGCGGGAGACCTAATGAGCAGTTCTTC; CDR3aa: CASSRPTSGRPNEQFF
d_gene: NA; j_gene: TRBJ2-2; abundance: NA; v_gene: TRBV5-1; CDR3nt: TGCGCCAGCAGCTTGGCCGGACAGCCGGGAGGGGAGCTGTTTTTT; CDR3aa: CASSLAGQPGGELFF
d_gene: NA; j_gene: TRBJ2-7; abundance: NA; v_gene: TRBV5-1; CDR3nt: TGCGCCAGCAGCTTGACGACACACTCCTACGAGCAGTACTTC; CDR3aa: CASSLTTHSYEQYF
d_gene: TRBD1; j_gene: TRBJ2-7; abundance: NA; v_gene: TRBV7-2; CDR3nt: TGTGCCAGCAGCCTCGACAGGGGGCTCGGGTACGAGCAGTACTTC; CDR3aa: CASSLDRGLGYEQYF
d_gene: TRBD1; j_gene: TRBJ1-3; abundance: NA; v_gene: TRBV6-5; CDR3nt: TGTGCCAGCAGTAACACAGGGGGCTCTGGAAACACCATATATTTT; CDR3aa: CASSNTGGSGNTIYF
d_gene: NA; j_gene: TRBJ2-7; abundance: NA; v_gene: TRBV5-1; CDR3nt: TGCGCCAGCAGCTTGTTTAGTGATGCCGCCTACGAGCAGTACTTC; CDR3aa: CASSLFSDAAYEQYF
d_gene: TRBD1; j_gene: TRBJ2-7; abundance: NA; v_gene: TRBV10-1; CDR3nt: TGCGCCAGCAGTGAATTTCCGGGGCTTCCTTCCCGGGACAGGGGCCCGTACGAGCAGTACTTC; CDR3aa: CASSEFPGLPSRDRGPYEQYF
d_gene: NA; j_gene: TRBJ2-5; abundance: NA; v_gene: TRBV11-2; CDR3nt: TGTGCCAGCAGCTTAGCCCGTCTTAGTAGCGAGACCCAGTACTTC; CDR3aa: CASSLARLSSETQYF
d_gene: TRBD2; j_gene: TRBJ2-1; abundance: NA; v_gene: TRBV7-8; CDR3nt: TGTGCCAGCAGCACCCGACTAGCCGACAATGAGCAGTTCTTC; CDR3aa: CASSTRLADNEQFF
d_gene: NA; j_gene: TRBJ1-1; abundance: NA; v_gene: TRBV28; CDR3nt: TGTGCCAGCAGTTCGTCCCAGGGGAACACTGAAGCTTTCTTT; CDR3aa: CASSSSQGNTEAFF
d_gene: NA; j_gene: TRBJ2-1; abundance: once; v_gene: TRBV5-4; CDR3nt: TGTGCCAGCAGCTTGGCGTCGAGGGTTGCCAATGAGCAGTTCTTC; CDR3aa: CASSLASRVANEQFF
d_gene: TRBD1; j_gene: TRBJ2-7; abundance: NA; v_gene: TRBV12-5; CDR3nt: TGTGCTAGTGGTTTGACGGGACAGGGGTACTACGAGCAGTACTTC; CDR3aa: CASGLTGQGYYEQYF
d_gene: NA; j_gene: TRBJ1-6; abundance: few; v_gene: TRBV5-1; CDR3nt: TGCGCCAGCAGCTTGGAAGGCGGATATAATTCACCCCTCCACTTT; CDR3aa: CASSLEGGYNSPLHF
d_gene: NA; j_gene: TRBJ2-6; abundance: NA; v_gene: TRBV7-9; CDR3nt: TGTGCCAGCAGCTTAATGGTGGGTGGGGGGGCGCGAGGGGCCAACGTCCTGACTTTC; CDR3aa: CASSLMVGGGARGANVLTF
d_gene: NA; j_gene: TRBJ2-7; abundance: NA; v_gene: TRBV7-9; CDR3nt: TGTGCCAGCAGCTCCGGGACAAATCCCTACGAGCAGTACTTC; CDR3aa: CASSSGTNPYEQYF
d_gene: NA; j_gene: TRBJ2-1; abundance: NA; v_gene: TRBV18; CDR3nt: TGTGCCAGCTCACCACAGGGGGAAAAAAAGTTCTTC; CDR3aa: CASSPQGEKKFF
d_gene: TRBD2; j_gene: TRBJ2-1; abundance: NA; v_gene: TRBV19; CDR3nt: TGTGCCACTTCATCGGGGGGGAATGAGCAGTTCTTC; CDR3aa: CATSSGGNEQFF
d_gene: TRBD1; j_gene: TRBJ1-2; abundance: NA; v_gene: TRBV6-6; CDR3nt: TGTGCCAGCAGACGAACCGGGACAGGGGGTGACTATGGCTACACCTTC; CDR3aa: CASRRTGTGGDYGYTF
d_gene: TRBD1; j_gene: TRBJ1-5; abundance: NA; v_gene: TRBV7-6; CDR3nt: TGTGCCAGCAGCTCCAGACAGGGGAATCAGCCCCAGCATTTT; CDR3aa: CASSSRQGNQPQHF
d_gene: NA; j_gene: TRBJ2-1; abundance: NA; v_gene: TRBV29-1; CDR3nt: TGCAGCGTTCAACGGTCCTACAATGAGCAGTTCTTC; CDR3aa: CSVQRSYNEQFF
d_gene: NA; j_gene: TRBJ2-7; abundance: NA; v_gene: TRBV4-3; CDR3nt: TGCGCCAGCAGCCAAGATCGTAGCGGACCATCCTACGAGCAGTACTTC; CDR3aa: CASSQDRSGPSYEQYF
d_gene: TRBD2; j_gene: TRBJ2-1; abundance: NA; v_gene: TRBV4-3; CDR3nt: TGCGCCAGCAGCCAAGATAGCGGCGGGAGCTACAATGAGCAGTTCTTC; CDR3aa: CASSQDSGGSYNEQFF
d_gene: TRBD2; j_gene: TRBJ2-7; abundance: NA; v_gene: TRBV7-2; CDR3nt: TGTGCCAGCAGCTTGGGACTAGCGAACTCCTACGAGCAGTACTTC; CDR3aa: CASSLGLANSYEQYF
d_gene: TRBD1; j_gene: TRBJ2-7; abundance: NA; v_gene: TRBV27; CDR3nt: TGTGCCAGCAGCGCCCGGGACAGGGGGTACGAGCAGTACTTC; CDR3aa: CASSARDRGYEQYF
d_gene: NA; j_gene: TRBJ1-2; abundance: NA; v_gene: TRBV5-4; CDR3nt: TGTGCCAGCAGCGGTCAAGAAGTTAGAGGAAACTATGGCTACACCTTC; CDR3aa: CASSGQEVRGNYGYTF